This section outlines one T cell receptor (beta chain) sequence together with its context. The data are from a study of control samples from healthy donors and cancer patients. The protocol was immunoSEQ multiplex PCR, while the TCRdb copy is restricted to in-frame clones and leaves out a portion. The data contain under 200,000 clones, approximately 90% of them singletons. The CDR3 covers 13 residues. Germline CDR1 MNHEY, CDR2 SVGAGI. Trimming took off 7 bases at V and 2 bases at J, with 11 bases between the two ends. The source material was blood. The receptor's source is a woman between 25 and 40 years old in good health. This chain links TRBV6-5 with TRBJ1-1; no clear D. CDR3 DNA: TGTGCCAGCACCCCCCATAGCAACACTGAAGCTTTCTTT. Translation: CASTPHSNTEAFF.